These 20 T cell receptor beta chains were all obtained from the same sample, sequenced in a study of blood T cell repertoires in COVID-19. Method: immunoSEQ multiplex PCR; TCRdb's copy keeps in-frame clones and lacks some. The sample carries more than 100,000 clones, about 80% recorded once. Sequencing was carried out using peripheral blood. These receptors were collected from a man aged 60-69 years with active or convalescent COVID-19.

CDR3 DNA: TGTGCCAGCAGTCCTTACAGGGGTGGCTATGGCTACACCTTC. It codes for CASSPYRGGYGYTF. The V gene is TRBV27, the J gene TRBJ1-2; 7 bases map to TRBD1. V dropped 5 bases and J dropped 4; count of bases not matched to a gene: 7. This CDR3 is 14 amino acids long. Germline V gene lookup returns CDR1 MNHEY and CDR2 SMNVEV (reference sequence).

The gene calls are TRBV5-1 and TRBJ1-1; no definite D call. The V end was cut by 0 bases, the J end by 3 bases, with 6 bases between. From germline, CDR1 is SGHRS and CDR2 YFSETQ. The CDR3 runs 13 residues. The CDR3 is CASSLVADTEAFF. DNA for the CDR3: TGCGCCAGCAGCTTGGTGGCAGACACTGAAGCTTTCTTT.

The V and J genes are TRBV28 and TRBJ1-3, with D possibly TRBD1 on 5 matching bases. There are 13 residues in the CDR3. V lost 5 bases, J lost 5 bases, and 10 bases lay in between. Germline CDR1 reads MDHEN; CDR2 reads SYDVKM. The CDR3 here is CASSNGGRNTIYF. The CDR3 DNA sequence: TGTGCCAGCAGTAATGGGGGGAGAAACACCATATATTTT.

The V gene is TRBV6-7, the J gene TRBJ2-1; 7 bases are shared with TRBD2. TRBV6-7 counts as an open reading frame of uncertain function. V gave up 2 bases and J gave up 5 bases; unmatched junction bases: 3. CDR3 length equals 14 residues. CDR3 residues: CASSYRDYNNEQFF. The CDR3 DNA follows: TGTGCCAGCAGTTACCGGGACTATAACAATGAGCAGTTCTTC.

The gene calls are TRBV27 and TRBJ2-7; 10 bases fit TRBD1. The CDR3 totals 14 residues. CDR1 and CDR2 from the germline V gene are MNHEY and SMNVEV (reference sequence). V lost 3 bases to trimming and J lost 6 bases; unmatched junction nucleotides: 5. The CDR3 loop reads CASSLDRGSLEQYF. In DNA form, the CDR3 reads TGTGCCAGCAGTTTGGACAGGGGGTCCCTCGAGCAGTACTTC.

V gene TRBV21-1 combines with J gene TRBJ2-1; the table's D call, TRBD2, was not checked against the DNA. TRBV21-1 is a documented pseudogene. The CDR3 contains 12 residues. CDR3 residues: CASSKYNNEQFF. CDR3 DNA sequence: TGTGCCAGCAGCAAGTATAACAATGAGCAGTTCTTC.

This clone was seen only once. The chain combines TRBV4-3 with TRBJ2-7; tentative D call: TRBD1 (5 bases). This CDR3 spans 14 amino acids. The germline V gene has CDR1 LGHNA and CDR2 YSLEER. Trimming cost V 2 bases and J 6 bases, with 14 bases left between them. CDR3 bases: TGCGCCAGCAGCCAACTTCAGGGCTCGGGCGAGCAGTACTTC. Translating it yields CASSQLQGSGEQYF.

The chain employs TRBV4-2 and TRBJ2-2; 7 bases fit TRBD2. CDR1 is LGHNA and CDR2 is YNFKEQ in the germline V gene. The CDR3 extends over 19 amino acids. The junction had 16 bases not matched to a gene; V was cut back by 4 bases and J by 2 bases. CDR3 bases: TGTGCCAGCAGCCTCGGGGAGGGTTGGAATGTGGGTAACACCGGGGAGCTGTTTTTT. As protein: CASSLGEGWNVGNTGELFF.

This chain connects TRBV7-2 to TRBJ2-7; a weak D match, TRBD2 (6 bases). The CDR3 has 15 amino acids. Germline V gene sequence: CDR1 SGHTA, CDR2 FQGNSA. V was cut by 5 bases and J by 7 bases, with 21 bases left in between. The CDR3 region is CASSPSRGLGGEQYF. CDR3 DNA sequence: TGTGCCAGCAGCCCCTCCCGGGGTCTTGGGGGGGAGCAGTACTTC. The full variable domain, in which reference TRBV7-2 and TRBJ2-7 provide the parts outside the CDR3, is GAGVSQSPSNKVTEKGKDVELRCDPISGHTALYWYRQSLGQGLEFLIYFQGNSAPDKSGLPSDRFSAERTGGSVSTLTIQRTQQEDSAVYLCASSPSRGLGGEQYFGPGTRLTVT.

This chain links TRBV6-4 with TRBJ1-1; weak D call: TRBD1 (5 bases). V lost 8 bases and J lost 1, with 14 bases in between. Germline CDR1 MRHNA, CDR2 SNTAGT. CDR3 length equals 14 residues. The CDR3 sequence: CASHSRQTNTEAFF. CDR3 DNA sequence: TGTGCCAGCCATTCCAGACAGACGAACACTGAAGCTTTCTTT.

This clone has only one observation. V usage is TRBV7-9 and J usage is TRBJ2-5; 7 positions agree with TRBD1. The germline V gene has CDR1 SEHNR and CDR2 FQNEAQ (reference sequence). This CDR3 spans 13 amino acids. V was clipped by 1 base and J by 7 bases; unmatched bases: 3. The CDR3 sequence: CASSLGQGVTQYF. CDR3 nucleotide sequence: TGTGCCAGCAGCTTAGGACAGGGAGTGACCCAGTACTTC.

This rearrangement joins TRBV6-5 to TRBJ2-7, with 13 bases matching TRBD2. CDR3 length: 14 amino acids. J gave up 4 bases and V 8 bases, and 5 bases lay outside the gene matches. Germline V gene sequence: CDR1 MNHEY, CDR2 SVGAGI. This CDR3 reads CASGTSGEAYEQYF. The DNA of the CDR3 is TGTGCCAGCGGGACTAGCGGGGAGGCTTACGAGCAGTACTTC.

This clone has only one observation. The chain joins TRBV19 to TRBJ1-3, with a weak D call TRBD1 (6 bases). V was cut by 6 bases and J by 0 bases, with 12 bases left in between. The CDR3 loop spans 15 amino acids. Germline V gene sequence: CDR1 LNHDA, CDR2 SQIVND (reference sequence). CDR3 residues: CASRTQGSSGNTIYF. The CDR3 DNA is TGTGCCAGTAGAACCCAGGGGAGCTCTGGAAACACCATATATTTT.

This chain connects TRBV5-1 to TRBJ2-1; D may be TRBD2 (5 bases). Deletions cut 3 bases from V and 8 bases from J, with 15 bases between. Germline V gene data show CDR1 as SGHRS and CDR2 as YFSETQ. The CDR3 spans 14 residues. The CDR3 region is CASSSVWAEDEQFF. For the CDR3, the DNA is TGCGCCAGCAGCTCGGTTTGGGCGGAGGATGAGCAGTTCTTC.

The J gene is TRBJ2-2, the V gene TRBV11-2; 14 nucleotides line up with TRBD2. The CDR3 spans 19 residues. Per germline, CDR1 SGHAT and CDR2 FQNNGV. Trimming cost V 4 bases and J 1 base; bases outside gene matches: 8. CDR3 residues: CASSSPGLAGGRNTGELFF. DNA for the CDR3: TGTGCCAGCAGCTCCCCAGGACTAGCGGGAGGCAGGAACACCGGGGAGCTGTTTTTT.

The rearrangement uses TRBV5-1 and TRBJ1-1; no reliable D call. V was pared by 0 bases and J by 8 bases, with 5 bases between. This CDR3 is built from 11 residues. Per germline, CDR1 SGHRS and CDR2 YFSETQ. The CDR3 DNA reads TGCGCCAGCAGCTTGGGTGAGGAAGCTTTCTTT. As protein: CASSLGEEAFF.

The genes are TRBV28 and TRBJ1-5; maybe TRBD1 (5 bases). V was shortened by 5 bases and J by 0 bases, with 17 bases between the two germline ends. Germline CDR1 is MDHEN and CDR2 is SYDVKM. The CDR3 consists of 17 residues. The CDR3, as DNA: TGTGCCAGCAGTCCCGGAGCGACAGCTTTTAGCAATCAGCCCCAGCATTTT. Translating it yields CASSPGATAFSNQPQHF.

The chain couples TRBV7-2 to TRBJ2-7; 9 bases are shared with TRBD2. There are 14 residues in the CDR3. V gave up 4 bases and J gave up 4 bases; unmatched junction bases: 5. The germline gives CDR1 SGHTA, CDR2 FQGNSA. The CDR3 bases are TGTGCCAGCAGCTCCCTAGCGGGACTTTACGAGCAGTACTTC. Amino acid sequence: CASSSLAGLYEQYF.

This clone has only one observation. At one boundary the junction diverges from the germline segment, which might be a read error. This chain links TRBV28 with TRBJ1-3, with 8 bases fitting TRBD1. Germline loops: CDR1 MDHEN, CDR2 SYDVKM. The CDR3 runs 15 residues. This CDR3 is CTSSARGQVTYTIYF. In DNA form, the CDR3 reads TGTACCAGCAGTGCCCGGGGACAGGTCACTTACACCATATATTTT.

The chain combines TRBV28 with TRBJ2-7; 11 bases map to TRBD2. CDR1 MDHEN and CDR2 SYDVKM come from the germline V gene. The ends lost 1 base at V and 0 bases at J; junction bases unmatched: 5. The CDR3 is 17 amino acids. The CDR3 region has the DNA TGTGCCAGCAGTTTATCGGTGCTAGCGGGAGGCTCCTACGAGCAGTACTTC. Its protein product is CASSLSVLAGGSYEQYF.